This T cell receptor (beta chain) was obtained from a study of shared clonotypes between healthy human individuals. Overall study context: Each donor contributed plates that comprised three CD4 naive, three CD4 memory, two CD8 naive and one CD8 memory.

Study results and limitations: Generation probabilities of non-shared clonotypes were lower (relative to those shared by all four donors).

From germline, CDR1 is MNHNS and CDR2 SASEGT. V was clipped by 2 bases and J by 1 base, with 11 bases between them. The CDR3 sequence is 16 residues long. As concerns this clone: Its antigen remains unidentified.

The deep-level immunoSEQ assay was used. Sequencing was performed with immunoSEQ multiplex PCR; in TCRdb, only in-frame clones are kept and a portion is missing. The table lists about 2.4 million clones, over 85% of them singletons, with about 0.38% in the top ten. The sequencing input was naive CD4+ T cells from PBMCs. Subset reported: CD45RA+ positively selected. V usage is TRBV6-1 and J usage is TRBJ2-2; D is undetermined. This TCR came from a man aged 18 to 35 in good health. Some clones in this sample may be carry-over from other donors' samples. CDR3 sequence: CASSEQLMQNTGELFF. The DNA of the CDR3 is TGTGCCAGCAGTGAACAACTTATGCAGAACACCGGGGAGCTGTTTTTT.